Below are 29 T cell receptor beta chains sequenced from a single sample in a study of cytomegalovirus exposure and HLA in healthy donors. This PCR relied on a set of 60 Vbeta primers and 13 Jbeta primers. Libraries were prepared by immunoSEQ multiplex PCR; TCRdb keeps only in-frame clonotypes and omits some of them. This table has approximately 130,000 clones, over 60% appearing once. Sequencing input: PBMCs. The source of these receptors is a man aged 18 to 29 in good health and CMV-seropositive.

This chain links TRBV27 with TRBJ2-7; 9 bases map to TRBD2. J was trimmed by 1 base and V by 7 bases; bases with no gene match: 5. Germline V CDR1 and CDR2: MNHEY, SMNVEV (reference sequence). This CDR3 has 14 residues. The CDR3 is CASTLTSGSYEQYF. The CDR3 bases are TGTGCCAGCACATTGACTAGCGGTTCCTACGAGCAGTACTTC.

This clone was found a few times. The chain carries TRBV5-4 and TRBJ1-2; 10 bases fit TRBD1. This CDR3 comprises 14 residues. Trimming took 4 bases from V and 5 from J; bases not matched to a gene: 5. Germline lookup yields CDR1 SGHNT and CDR2 YYREEE (reference sequence). CDR3 DNA: TGTGCCAGCAGCCCGCCGGGACAGGGGTATGGCTACACCTTC. It codes for CASSPPGQGYGYTF.

This clone was seen once. V is TRBV5-4 and J is TRBJ2-7, with D perhaps TRBD1 (6 bases). CDR1 and CDR2 (germline): SGHNT, YYREEE (reference sequence). The V and J ends lost 4 bases and 11 bases respectively, with 22 bases between them. CDR3 length: 14 amino acids. The CDR3 nucleotides are TGTGCCAGCAGCGAGAAGTCCGCGACGAGGGGGAAGTACTTC. It is translated as CASSEKSATRGKYF.

Remarks on this clone: The junction departs from the called germline gene at one end, perhaps through a read error. The rearrangement joins TRBV7-9 to TRBJ1-2; D is possibly TRBD1 (5 bases). Per the germline V gene, CDR1 is SEHNR and CDR2 is FQNEAQ (reference sequence). This CDR3 is built from 13 residues. The CDR3 loop reads CSSSLAGRYGYTF. DNA of the CDR3: TGTTCCAGCAGCTTAGCAGGGAGGTATGGCTACACCTTC.

The chain has TRBV6-6 and TRBJ2-5, with D maybe TRBD1 (5 bases). The CDR3 is 15 residues long. V was trimmed by 7 bases and J by 0 bases, leaving 15 bases between them. Germline loops: CDR1 MNHNY, CDR2 SVGAGI (reference sequence). DNA of the CDR3: TGTGCCAGCATCCTTGGGGCGTCTTACCAAGAGACCCAGTACTTC. It translates to CASILGASYQETQYF.

The CDR3 protein is CASSSGTANTGELFF. The CDR3, as DNA: TGCGCCAGCAGCTCCGGGACAGCGAACACCGGGGAGCTGTTTTTT. This chain joins TRBV5-1 and TRBJ2-2; 7 bases map to TRBD1. Germline lookup yields CDR1 SGHRS and CDR2 YFSETQ. The CDR3 length is 15 residues. The junction had 2 bases not matched to a gene; V was cut back by 3 bases and J by 0 bases.

This chain joins TRBV7-4 and TRBJ1-3; tentatively, D is TRBD1 (6 bases). The CDR3 covers 21 residues. Trimming took off 1 base at V and 2 bases at J, with 27 bases between the two ends. From germline, CDR1 is SGHVT and CDR2 SQSDAQ. CDR3 protein: CASSLECGGGPQGGAGNTIYF. The CDR3 DNA is TGTGCCAGCAGCTTAGAGTGTGGGGGGGGTCCACAGGGAGGAGCTGGAAACACCATATATTTT.

In its sample, this clone was seen a few times. Distinct nucleotide sequences in the sample also encode this CDR3. This chain connects TRBV28 to TRBJ1-5, with D maybe TRBD1 (5 bases). This CDR3 has 14 amino acids. V lost 5 bases, J lost 3 bases, and 11 bases lay in between. The germline V gene encodes CDR1 MDHEN and CDR2 SYDVKM. The CDR3 sequence is CASSLGGSNQPQHF. The CDR3 DNA sequence: TGTGCCAGCAGTCTGGGGGGGTCCAATCAGCCCCAGCATTTT.

V usage is TRBV19 and J usage is TRBJ2-3, with D unclear. From germline, CDR1 is LNHDA and CDR2 SQIVND (reference sequence). CDR3 length: 14 amino acids. V shed 4 bases and J shed 3 bases, with 11 bases lying between them. The CDR3 DNA follows: TGTGCCAGTAGTAAGCAGGTCCAAACAGATACGCAGTATTTT. The encoded protein is CASSKQVQTDTQYF.

This chain connects TRBV7-9 to TRBJ2-7, with D possibly matching TRBD1 (6 bases). Germline lookup yields CDR1 SEHNR and CDR2 FQNEAQ (reference sequence). Trimming took 4 bases from V and 6 from J, leaving 7 bases between them. The CDR3 is made up of 11 amino acids. The CDR3 sequence: CASSSRGEQYF. The CDR3 DNA reads as TGTGCCAGCAGCTCCAGGGGCGAGCAGTACTTC.

This clone was counted a single time. The CDR3 nucleotides read TGCGCCAGCAGCTTGGCGGGGGGCTTAAGTTTCGACACCTTC. It yields the protein CASSLAGGLSFDTF. The gene calls are TRBV5-1 and TRBJ1-2, with D maybe TRBD1 (6 bases). CDR3 length equals 14 residues. With 0 bases removed from V and 12 bases from J, the gap between germline ends came to 18 bases. CDR1 is SGHRS and CDR2 is YFSETQ in the germline V gene.

On this clone itself: An end of the junction does not agree with germline; a read error may underlie this. The chain joins TRBV19 to TRBJ2-1, with D possibly TRBD2 on 5 matching bases. Germline values: CDR1 LNHDA, CDR2 SQIVND (reference sequence). The CDR3 sequence is 17 residues long. CDR3 region: CASSIVSFRDGYTEQFF. The CDR3 DNA reads as TGTGCCAGTAGTATAGTCTCGTTCCGGGATGGCTACACTGAGCAGTTCTTC.

The rearrangement joins TRBV6-1 to TRBJ1-1; a possible D gene is TRBD1 (6 bases). From germline, CDR1 is MNHNS and CDR2 SASEGT. Trimming left V 5 bases short and J 7 bases short, with 17 bases between. This CDR3 has 14 residues. For the CDR3, the DNA is TGTGCCAGCAGTCGAAGTACAGGGAGGGTTGAAGCTTTCTTT. Its protein product is CASSRSTGRVEAFF.

This chain uses TRBV13 with TRBJ2-1, with D perhaps matching TRBD2 (5 bases). The V end was cut by 4 bases, the J end by 8 bases, with 9 bases between. This CDR3 has 12 amino acids. The germline gives CDR1 PRHDT, CDR2 FYEKMQ (reference sequence). The CDR3 DNA is TGTGCCAGCAGCTCCCCGAGGGATGAGCAGTTCTTC. Translated: CASSSPRDEQFF.

The chain couples TRBV30 to TRBJ2-2; 7 positions match TRBD2. V trimming: 4 bases; J trimming: 1 base; junction bases outside the gene matches: 3. CDR1 is GTSNPN and CDR2 is SVGIG in the germline V gene (reference sequence). This CDR3 has 14 amino acids. The CDR3 loop is CAWNGGRNTGELFF. The CDR3 DNA follows: TGTGCCTGGAACGGCGGGAGGAACACCGGGGAGCTGTTTTTT.

This chain uses TRBV29-1 with TRBJ1-1; D is unresolved. V gave up 6 bases and J gave up 2 bases, with 7 bases separating them. Germline loops: CDR1 SQVTM, CDR2 ANQGSEA. The CDR3 totals 11 residues. The CDR3 reads CSVVRNTEAFF. CDR3 sequence (DNA): TGCAGCGTCGTTAGAAACACTGAAGCTTTCTTT.

This sequence joins TRBV7-2 and TRBJ1-2; D is possibly TRBD1 (5 bases). Germline V gene sequence: CDR1 SGHTA, CDR2 FQGNSA. The CDR3 loop spans 14 amino acids. Trimming removed 7 bases from V and 2 bases from J, with 14 bases in between. The CDR3 spells CASNSQGINYGYTF. As DNA, the CDR3 is TGTGCCAGCAACTCTCAGGGAATAAACTATGGCTACACCTTC.

The V and J genes are TRBV18 and TRBJ1-2; 7 positions match TRBD1. Germline trimming cut 4 bases from V and 4 bases from J; bases unmatched to any gene: 6. Germline V lookup: CDR1 KGHSH, CDR2 LQKENI. The CDR3 is 14 amino acids. The CDR3 sequence is CASSHDRDGYGYTF. The CDR3, as DNA: TGTGCCAGCTCACACGACAGGGACGGCTATGGCTACACCTTC. Based on the CDR3 plus reference TRBV18 and TRBJ1-2, the full variable domain is NAGVMQNPRHLVRRRGQEARLRCSPMKGHSHVYWYRQLPEEGLKFMVYLQKENIIDESGMPKERFSAEFPKEGPSILRIQQVVRGDSAAYFCASSHDRDGYGYTFGSGTRLTVV.

The chain combines TRBV19 with TRBJ2-7, with TRBD1 matching over 11 bases. Germline V gene data show CDR1 as LNHDA and CDR2 as SQIVND (reference sequence). The CDR3 contains 15 residues. V trimming: 1 base; J trimming: 4 bases; junction bases outside the gene matches: 3. The CDR3 coding sequence is TGTGCCAGTAGTATAGCGGGACAGGGGGTTTACGAGCAGTACTTC. Translated: CASSIAGQGVYEQYF.

The chain carries TRBV19 and TRBJ1-1, with TRBD1 as a possible D gene (5 bases). Trimming stripped 5 bases from V and 0 bases from J, with 10 bases between. Germline-derived CDR1 and CDR2 are LNHDA and SQIVND (reference sequence). The CDR3 runs 14 residues. This chain's CDR3 is CASSVYRLNTEAFF. The CDR3 nucleotides are TGTGCCAGTAGTGTATACAGGTTGAACACTGAAGCTTTCTTT.

J is TRBJ1-1 and V is TRBV6-4, with 12 nucleotides matching TRBD1. The CDR3 covers 16 residues. Per the germline V gene, CDR1 is MRHNA and CDR2 is SNTAGT. J lost 5 bases, V lost 0 bases, and 4 bases had no gene match. The CDR3 DNA sequence: TGTGCCAGCAGTGACTCCTGGGACAGGGGGCAAACTGAAGCTTTCTTT. Translating gives CASSDSWDRGQTEAFF.

The J gene is TRBJ2-7, the V gene TRBV15; 11 positions match TRBD2. The germline V gene encodes CDR1 LNHNV and CDR2 YYDKDF (reference sequence). V dropped 5 bases and J dropped 5; count of bases not matched to a gene: 8. There are 15 residues in the CDR3. The CDR3 bases are TGTGCCACCAGCTTTCCGGGACTAGCGGTGAACGAGCAGTACTTC. Amino acids: CATSFPGLAVNEQYF.

In its sample, this clone was seen a few times. The CDR3 DNA sequence: TGTGCCAGCAGTGAAGCGCGGTGGCAGGGGTACACTGAAGCTTTCTTT. This sequence encodes CASSEARWQGYTEAFF. This chain connects TRBV6-1 to TRBJ1-1, with a tentative D call TRBD1 (6 bases). Looked up from germline, CDR1 is MNHNS and CDR2 is SASEGT. The germline V and J ends were trimmed by 0 bases and 3 bases, with 14 bases remaining between them. There are 16 residues in the CDR3.

V gene TRBV5-1 combines with J gene TRBJ2-7, with TRBD1 identical over 7 bases. This CDR3 comprises 16 residues. CDR1 and CDR2 (germline): SGHRS, YFSETQ. Germline trimming cut 0 bases from V and 3 bases from J; bases unmatched to any gene: 9. CDR3 sequence (DNA): TGCGCCAGCAGCTTGGGGACAGGCATGGGCGGCTACGAGCAGTACTTC. Translation gives CASSLGTGMGGYEQYF. The full variable domain, with the rest looked up from reference TRBV5-1 and TRBJ2-7, is KAGVTQTPRYLIKTRGQQVTLSCSPISGHRSVSWYQQTPGQGLQFLFEYFSETQRNKGNFPGRFSGRQFSNSRSEMNVSTLELGDSALYLCASSLGTGMGGYEQYFGPGTRLTVT.

The gene calls are TRBV19 and TRBJ1-2; the D is unclear. The CDR3 covers 14 residues. Germline V CDR1 and CDR2: LNHDA, SQIVND (reference sequence). V was shortened by 0 bases and J by 4 bases, with 9 bases between the two germline ends. The CDR3: CASSIERELYGYTF. The CDR3 bases are TGTGCCAGTAGTATAGAACGGGAACTCTATGGCTACACCTTC. Supplemented by reference TRBV19 and TRBJ1-2, the full variable domain reads DGGITQSPKYLFRKEGQNVTLSCEQNLNHDAMYWYRQDPGQGLRLIYYSQIVNDFQKGDIAEGYSVSREKKESFPLTVTSAQKNPTAFYLCASSIERELYGYTFGSGTRLTVV.

The rearrangement links TRBV9 to TRBJ2-7, with a possible D match to TRBD2 (5 bases). Deletions cut 1 base from V and 3 bases from J, with 11 bases between. The CDR3 extends over 14 amino acids. In germline, CDR1 is SGDLS, CDR2 YYNGEE. The CDR3 DNA follows: TGTGCCAGCAGCGTATGGTACGGGGACTACGAGCAGTACTTC. It specifies CASSVWYGDYEQYF.

V gene TRBV27 combines with J gene TRBJ2-2, with 11 bases lining up with TRBD2. V was clipped by 3 bases and J by 3 bases; unmatched bases: 9. CDR1 is MNHEY, CDR2 SMNVEV, per germline (reference sequence). CDR3 length equals 18 residues. The CDR3 DNA reads as TGTGCCAGCAGTTTTAGTAGCGGGAGGGCCAGCGACACCGGGGAGCTGTTTTTT. Translation gives CASSFSSGRASDTGELFF.

This chain uses TRBV18 with TRBJ2-2, with 10 bases that match TRBD1. This CDR3 has 17 residues. In germline, CDR1 is KGHSH, CDR2 LQKENI. J gave up 1 base and V 4 bases, and 6 bases lay outside the gene matches. The DNA of the CDR3 is TGTGCCAGCTCACTTCCCGGGACAGGGGTGAACACCGGGGAGCTGTTTTTT. Residues: CASSLPGTGVNTGELFF.

This sequence joins TRBV13 and TRBJ1-2, with D perhaps TRBD1 (6 bases). Germline loops: CDR1 PRHDT, CDR2 FYEKMQ (reference sequence). V was cut by 3 bases and J by 8 bases, with 10 bases left in between. The CDR3 spans 12 residues. The CDR3 bases are TGTGCCAGCAGCTTTGTCAGGGGCGGCTACACCTTC. Translation: CASSFVRGGYTF.